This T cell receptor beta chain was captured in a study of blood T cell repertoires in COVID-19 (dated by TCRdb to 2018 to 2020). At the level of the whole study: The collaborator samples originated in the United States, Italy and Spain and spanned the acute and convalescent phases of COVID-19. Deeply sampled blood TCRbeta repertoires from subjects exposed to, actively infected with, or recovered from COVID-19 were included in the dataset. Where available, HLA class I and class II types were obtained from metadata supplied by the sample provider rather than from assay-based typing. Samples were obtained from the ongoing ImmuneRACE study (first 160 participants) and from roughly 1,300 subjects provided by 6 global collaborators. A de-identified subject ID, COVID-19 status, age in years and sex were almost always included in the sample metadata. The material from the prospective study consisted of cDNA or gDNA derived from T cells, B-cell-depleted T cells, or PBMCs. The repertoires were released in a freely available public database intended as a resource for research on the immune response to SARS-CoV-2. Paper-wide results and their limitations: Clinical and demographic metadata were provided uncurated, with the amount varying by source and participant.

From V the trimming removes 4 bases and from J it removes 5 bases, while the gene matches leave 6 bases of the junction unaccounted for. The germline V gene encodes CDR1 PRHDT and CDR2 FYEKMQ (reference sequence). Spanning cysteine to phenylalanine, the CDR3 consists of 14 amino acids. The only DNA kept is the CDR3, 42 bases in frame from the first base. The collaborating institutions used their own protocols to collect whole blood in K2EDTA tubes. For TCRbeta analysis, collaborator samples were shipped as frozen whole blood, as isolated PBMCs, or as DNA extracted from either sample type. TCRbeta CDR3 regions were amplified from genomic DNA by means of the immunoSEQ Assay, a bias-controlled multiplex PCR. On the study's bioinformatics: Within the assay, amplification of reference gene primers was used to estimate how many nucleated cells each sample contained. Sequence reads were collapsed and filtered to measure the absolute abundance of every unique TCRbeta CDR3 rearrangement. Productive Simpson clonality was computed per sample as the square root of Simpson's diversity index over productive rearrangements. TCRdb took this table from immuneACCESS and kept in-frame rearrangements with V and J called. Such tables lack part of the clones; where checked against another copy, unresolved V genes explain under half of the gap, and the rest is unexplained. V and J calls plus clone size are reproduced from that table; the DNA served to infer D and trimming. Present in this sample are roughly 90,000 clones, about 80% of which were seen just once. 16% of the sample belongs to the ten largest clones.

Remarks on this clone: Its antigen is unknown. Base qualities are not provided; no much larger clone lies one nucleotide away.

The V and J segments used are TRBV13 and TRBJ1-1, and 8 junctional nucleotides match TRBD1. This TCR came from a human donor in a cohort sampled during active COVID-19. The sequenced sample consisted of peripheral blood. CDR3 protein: CASSSGQGTTEAFF. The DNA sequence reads TGTGCCAGCAGCTCCGGACAGGGTACGACTGAAGCTTTCTTT. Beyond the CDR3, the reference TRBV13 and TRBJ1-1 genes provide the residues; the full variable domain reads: AAGVIQSPRHLIKEKRETATLKCYPIPRHDTVYWYQQGPGQDPQFLISFYEKMQSDKGSIPDRFSAQQFSDYHSELNMSSLELGDSALYFCASSSGQGTTEAFFGQGTRLTVV.